The next 16 T cell receptor beta chains were all read from a single sample in a study of blood T cell repertoires in COVID-19. TCRdb's copy holds only in-frame clones and misses some; the assay was immunoSEQ multiplex PCR. The sample has about 51,000 clones, over 75% seen once. The sample taken for sequencing was peripheral blood. Every receptor here comes from a man aged 45 to 65 with active COVID-19.

The V gene is TRBV5-1, the J gene TRBJ2-5; TRBD1 agrees at 7 bases. J gave up 4 bases and V 4 bases, and 7 bases lay outside the gene matches. Germline CDR1 SGHRS, CDR2 YFSETQ. This CDR3 has 14 residues. The CDR3 loop reads CASSRNNRGETQYF. DNA for the CDR3: TGCGCCAGCAGCCGGAATAACAGGGGAGAGACCCAGTACTTC. The full variable domain, in which reference TRBV5-1 and TRBJ2-5 provide the parts outside the CDR3, is KAGVTQTPRYLIKTRGQQVTLSCSPISGHRSVSWYQQTPGQGLQFLFEYFSETQRNKGNFPGRFSGRQFSNSRSEMNVSTLELGDSALYLCASSRNNRGETQYFGPGTRLLVL.

This clone has just one count. This chain links TRBV4-1 with TRBJ1-4; 10 positions agree with TRBD1. This CDR3 region has 15 residues. Germline lookup yields CDR1 MGHRA and CDR2 YSYEKL. V lost 0 bases to trimming and J lost 8 bases; unmatched junction nucleotides: 3. CDR3 sequence reads: CASSQEGQGREKLFF. In nucleotides, the CDR3 is TGCGCCAGCAGCCAAGAGGGACAGGGGCGCGAAAAACTGTTTTTT.

V usage is TRBV7-2 and J usage is TRBJ2-7; no firm D call. Trimming stripped 7 bases from V and 3 bases from J, with 13 bases between. The CDR3 length is 13 residues. Germline V gene sequence: CDR1 SGHTA, CDR2 FQGNSA. CDR3 loop: CASTSLYSYEQYF. CDR3 nucleotides: TGTGCCAGCACCTCTTTATACAGCTACGAGCAGTACTTC.

The genes are TRBV6-6 and TRBJ2-7; 7 nucleotides align to TRBD1. Germline-derived CDR1 and CDR2 are MNHNY and SVGAGI (reference sequence). Trimming took 2 bases from V and 2 from J; bases not matched to a gene: 9. The CDR3 totals 16 residues. CDR3 protein: CASSYASGTVTYEQYF. CDR3 coding DNA: TGTGCCAGCAGTTACGCGTCCGGGACAGTAACCTACGAGCAGTACTTC.

The CDR3 bases are TGTGCCACCACAGAATCCAGGGGCCTCTATGGCTACACCTTC. This codes for CATTESRGLYGYTF. This chain connects TRBV24-1 to TRBJ1-2, with D perhaps matching TRBD1 (6 bases). Germline V lookup: CDR1 KGHDR, CDR2 SFDVKD. The CDR3 totals 14 residues. V was clipped by 8 bases and J by 4 bases, with 16 bases between them.

The chain uses TRBV27 and TRBJ2-7; 8 bases map to TRBD2. CDR1 is MNHEY, CDR2 SMNVEV, per germline (reference sequence). CDR3 length equals 15 residues. The V and J ends lost 7 bases and 1 base, in that order; junction bases with no gene match: 9. This CDR3 reads CASNVGGDTSYEQYV. CDR3 coding DNA: TGTGCCAGCAACGTCGGGGGGGATACGTCCTACGAGCAGTACGTC.

The rearrangement links TRBV14 to TRBJ2-1, with 7 bases matching TRBD2. CDR1 SGHDN and CDR2 FVKESK come from the germline V gene. V lost 1 base, J lost 10 bases, and 4 bases stayed unmatched. This CDR3 contains 13 residues. The CDR3 DNA reads as TGTGCCAGCAGCCAAGTCATCGGGGGGGAGCAGTTCTTC. Residues: CASSQVIGGEQFF.

The rearrangement joins TRBV4-3 to TRBJ1-5, with D possibly being TRBD1 (6 bases). CDR3 size: 18 residues. Germline lookup yields CDR1 LGHNA and CDR2 YSLEER. V lost 4 bases and J 1 base, leaving 20 bases between the germline ends. In DNA form, the CDR3 reads TGCGCCAGCAGCCCCTACCACCCAATGGACAGAAGCAATCAGCCCCAGCATTTT. It yields the protein CASSPYHPMDRSNQPQHF.

The chain uses TRBV19 and TRBJ1-2; 9 bases fit TRBD1. V was pared by 3 bases and J by 0 bases, with 2 bases of the junction left unmatched. CDR3 length: 15 amino acids. Germline CDR1 is LNHDA and CDR2 is SQIVND (reference sequence). The CDR3 DNA follows: TGTGCCAGTAGTATCACAGGGGGCTCTAACTATGGCTACACCTTC. The encoded protein is CASSITGGSNYGYTF.

J is TRBJ2-1 and V is TRBV9; the D gene is possibly TRBD1 (6 bases). Trimming removed 3 bases at V and 5 bases at J, with 15 bases between. Germline V gene data show CDR1 as SGDLS and CDR2 as YYNGEE. The CDR3 covers 15 residues. The CDR3, as DNA: TGTGCCAGCAGCGCGCAGGGGTATTTCGACAATGAGCAGTTCTTC. The encoded protein is CASSAQGYFDNEQFF.

The table lists this clone with a count of one. The J gene is TRBJ2-2, the V gene TRBV19; the match to TRBD1 covers 10 bases. CDR1 is LNHDA, CDR2 SQIVND, per germline (reference sequence). The CDR3 covers 17 residues. Germline trimming cut 4 bases from V and 3 bases from J; bases unmatched to any gene: 8. Here the CDR3 DNA reads TGTGCCAGTAGTAACCGACAGGGGGCCCCGTACACCGGGGAGCTGTTTTTT. Its translation: CASSNRQGAPYTGELFF.

This clone has just one count. The rearrangement links TRBV18 to TRBJ1-4, with 7 bases that match TRBD1. With 8 bases clipped from V and 0 bases from J, the junction kept 6 bases outside the gene matches. This CDR3 is 15 amino acids long. CDR1 is KGHSH, CDR2 LQKENI, per germline. The CDR3 DNA reads as TGTGCCAGCGCACTCCAGGGGGCAACTAATGAAAAACTGTTTTTT. Translation gives CASALQGATNEKLFF.

This clone has only a few counts. The rearrangement uses TRBV6-2 or TRBV6-3 and TRBJ2-5, with a possible D match to TRBD1 (6 bases). CDR1 MNHEY and CDR2 SVGEGT come from the germline V gene. This CDR3 is built from 15 residues. The V gene lost 4 bases and the J gene lost 4 bases, with 16 bases spanning the gap. The CDR3 nucleotides read TGTGCCAGCAGTTTGACAGGCTGGGACGGAGAGACCCAGTACTTC. Translated, it gives CASSLTGWDGETQYF.

The chain is built from TRBV7-9 and TRBJ1-3; possibly TRBD1 for D (5 bases). Germline CDR1 and CDR2: SEHNR and FQNEAQ (reference sequence). There are 14 residues in the CDR3. V lost 5 bases and J lost 4, with 12 bases in between. The CDR3, as DNA: TGTGCCAGCAGCCCCGGGACTGAGGGAAACACCATATATTTT. Encoded protein: CASSPGTEGNTIYF.

A few counts support this clone. The chain links TRBV7-6 to TRBJ2-7; 9 bases are shared with TRBD2. The J segment lost 1 base and the V segment lost 0 bases, leaving 7 bases of the junction unmatched. Germline values: CDR1 SGHVS, CDR2 FNYEAQ. The CDR3 contains 17 residues. CDR3 coding DNA: TGTGCCAGCAGCTTAGCAGGACTAGCGAGAGAATCCTACGAGCAGTACGTC. This sequence encodes CASSLAGLARESYEQYV.

This chain uses TRBV7-3 with TRBJ2-3, with no clear D. The germline V gene encodes CDR1 SGHTA and CDR2 FQGTGA. Trimming removed 5 bases from V and 4 bases from J, with 7 bases in between. The CDR3 length is 12 residues. The CDR3 bases are TGTGCCAGCAGCGACTCTCCAGATACGCAGTATTTT. It translates to CASSDSPDTQYF. The full variable domain, completed using reference TRBV7-3 and TRBJ2-3, is GAGVSQTPSNKVTEKGKYVELRCDPISGHTALYWYRQSLGQGPEFLIYFQGTGAADDSGLPNDRFFAVRPEGSVSTLKIQRTERGDSAVYLCASSDSPDTQYFGPGTRLTVL.